The clone carrying this TCR beta chain was counted a single time. Sequencing used immunoSEQ multiplex PCR; TCRdb keeps in-frame clones, though not all of them. The table records roughly 40,000 clones, around 90% of them present only once. The data were obtained in a study of T cell changes during pregnancy in multiple sclerosis. V was trimmed by 0 bases and J by 6 bases, leaving 12 bases between them. This CDR3 is built from 14 residues. Per germline, CDR1 SGDLS and CDR2 YYNGEE. This sequence was found in a female donor with multiple sclerosis, enrolled in a pregnancy study. The chain recombines TRBV9 with TRBJ1-2; D possibly corresponds to TRBD1 (6 bases). This specimen consisted of CD4+ T cells from peripheral blood mononuclear cells, obtained in the third trimester of pregnancy. The CDR3 bases are TGTGCCAGCAGCGTAGCAGCACAGGGTAATGGCTACACCTTC. Protein product: CASSVAAQGNGYTF.